One sample yielded the 29 T cell receptor beta chains listed below, sequenced in a study of beta chain features in type 1 diabetes (dated by TCRdb to the late 2010s). General study outcomes and caveats: In all four CD4+ subsets, TCRB CDR3 length was moderately but significantly shorter in type 1 diabetes patients.

Library preparation was by the immunoSEQ multiplex PCR assay. The High Capacity cDNA Reverse Transcription Kit was used to reverse transcribe all of the isolated RNA, meaning that expressed TCRB transcripts were what got sequenced. The immuneACCESS repertoire file appears here via TCRdb, limited to in-frame rearrangements. These files lack a portion of the clones; in checked studies, under half of the deficit traces to unresolved V genes, and the cause of the others is not known. In this sample the table shows approximately 140,000 clones, 7% to 10% of which occur a single time. Together, the top ten hold about 0.7% of the sample. The antigens for these receptors are not known. Sequencing was performed on central memory CD4+ T cells from blood. The receptors stem from a man in his thirties or forties with type 1 diabetes.

V is TRBV7-8 and J is TRBJ1-2, with TRBD1 matching over 8 bases. This CDR3 spans 15 amino acids. With V trimmed by 5 bases and J by 8 bases, 13 bases remained unmatched. Per germline, CDR1 SGHVS and CDR2 FQNEAQ. CDR3 in amino acids: CASSRGTQGARGYTF. The CDR3, as DNA: TGTGCCAGCAGCCGGGGGACCCAGGGGGCGCGAGGCTACACCTTC.

This clone turned up a few times. The germline gene is not matched at one end of the junction; a read error may be the cause. The gene calls are TRBV5-4 and TRBJ2-7; the D gene is possibly TRBD2 (5 bases). CDR1 and CDR2 (germline): SGHNT, YYREEE (reference sequence). The CDR3 length is 14 residues. The CDR3 DNA follows: TGTGCCAGCAGCTTTGGACTCGCCTCCAACGAGCAGTACTTC. Protein product: CASSFGLASNEQYF.

V gene TRBV9 combines with J gene TRBJ2-3, with 8 bases matching TRBD2. There are 16 residues in the CDR3. The trim removed 4 bases at V and 5 bases at J, leaving 12 bases unmatched. The germline V gene encodes CDR1 SGDLS and CDR2 YYNGEE. CDR3 nucleotide sequence: TGTGCCAGCAGCCTTTCGACTAGCGCGTCGCTAGATACGCAGTATTTT. Translation: CASSLSTSASLDTQYF.

In this sample, this clone turned up many times. The chain recombines TRBV30 with TRBJ2-2; D call uncertain. The CDR3 has 14 residues. From germline, CDR1 is GTSNPN and CDR2 SVGIG (reference sequence). Trimming removed 8 bases at V and 2 bases at J, with 15 bases between. This CDR3 is CAGIRSVNTGELFF. The CDR3 coding sequence is TGTGCCGGGATCCGGTCCGTAAACACCGGGGAGCTGTTTTTT.

This clone was observed a handful of times. The chain couples TRBV21-1 to TRBJ1-5; TRBD1, the D gene given by the table, was not confirmed from the DNA. TRBV21-1 is marked as a pseudogene. CDR3 length: 20 amino acids. The CDR3 is CASSKEVPGQGIFGNQPQHF. CDR3 DNA: TGTGCCAGCAGCAAAGAGGTCCCGGGACAGGGTATATTCGGCAATCAGCCCCAGCATTTT.

The chain combines TRBV21-1 with TRBJ2-5; the table's TRBD2 call for D was not verified on the DNA. TRBV21-1 is classified as a pseudogene. This CDR3 is 15 amino acids long. CDR3 sequence reads: CASSKICPTGETQYF. CDR3 coding DNA: TGTGCCAGCAGCAAAATCTGTCCGACGGGGGAGACCCAGTACTTC.

The sample holds a few counts of this clone. This sequence joins TRBV2 and TRBJ1-5; D unresolved. Germline V gene sequence: CDR1 SNHLY, CDR2 FYNNEI. V lost 6 bases and J 6 bases, leaving 15 bases between the germline ends. This CDR3 is 14 amino acids long. The CDR3 reads CASRAGMGFQPQHF. Here the CDR3 DNA reads TGTGCCAGCAGGGCGGGAATGGGGTTTCAGCCCCAGCATTTT.

The chain links TRBV7-8 to TRBJ2-1, with TRBD2 matching over 8 bases. The germline V gene encodes CDR1 SGHVS and CDR2 FQNEAQ. This CDR3 has 16 amino acids. V dropped 3 bases and J dropped 4; count of bases not matched to a gene: 8. CDR3 amino acids: CASSFGAGALYNEQFF. The CDR3 nucleotides are TGTGCCAGCAGCTTCGGAGCGGGGGCCTTATACAATGAGCAGTTCTTC. Full variable domain (remainder filled in from reference TRBV7-8 and TRBJ2-1): GAGVSQSPRYKVAKRGQDVALRCDPISGHVSLFWYQQALGQGPEFLTYFQNEAQLDKSGLPSDRFFAERPEGSVSTLKIQRTQQEDSAVYLCASSFGAGALYNEQFFGPGTRLTVL.

This chain joins TRBV18 and TRBJ2-7, with 10 bases lining up with TRBD1. V trimming: 0 bases; J trimming: 6 bases; junction bases outside the gene matches: 5. The germline V gene has CDR1 KGHSH and CDR2 LQKENI. The CDR3 extends over 15 amino acids. This CDR3 reads CASSPPGQGFGEQYF. Here the CDR3 DNA reads TGTGCCAGCTCACCACCGGGACAGGGGTTCGGCGAGCAGTACTTC.

This clone was counted between two and nine times. V is TRBV18 and J is TRBJ2-7; 10 nucleotides line up with TRBD1. The CDR3 spans 15 residues. V lost 4 bases and J lost 4; bases outside the gene matches: 7. Germline CDR1 reads KGHSH; CDR2 reads LQKENI. The CDR3 region has the DNA TGTGCCAGCTCACGAGACAGGGGGCGTCAATACGAGCAGTACTTC. Its translation: CASSRDRGRQYEQYF.

The chain uses TRBV2 and TRBJ2-1; D unresolved. This CDR3 spans 11 amino acids. V dropped 1 base and J dropped 8 bases, with 3 bases sitting between them. Germline V gene sequence: CDR1 SNHLY, CDR2 FYNNEI. The CDR3 nucleotides are TGTGCCAGCAGTGAAGGGCATGAGCAGTTCTTC. Translating gives CASSEGHEQFF.

The chain links TRBV29-1 to TRBJ2-1; 9 bases are shared with TRBD1. CDR3 size: 14 residues. The V segment lost 7 bases and the J segment 9 bases; nucleotides outside the gene matches: 13. The V gene's germline CDR1 is SQVTM and CDR2 ANQGSEA. The chain's CDR3 is CSASPGQGYGEQFF. The DNA for the CDR3 is TGCAGCGCTTCTCCGGGACAGGGATATGGTGAGCAGTTCTTC.

This clone has only a few counts. CDR3 DNA sequence: TGCGCCAGCAGCAAGGGGGACGAGTACACTGAAGCTTTCTTT. Protein product: CASSKGDEYTEAFF. The chain is built from TRBV5-1 and TRBJ1-1; D perhaps matches TRBD1 (6 bases). The CDR3 contains 14 residues. Germline V gives CDR1 SGHRS, CDR2 YFSETQ. Trimming left V 4 bases short and J 3 bases short, with 13 bases between.

V gene TRBV19 combines with J gene TRBJ2-3; D unclear. The ends were cut back, 4 bases at V and 2 bases at J, with 16 bases in the middle. The CDR3 extends over 16 amino acids. Germline assignment: CDR1 LNHDA and CDR2 SQIVND (reference sequence). The CDR3, as DNA: TGTGCCAGTAGTAGCCAACTTGACGGGTCCACAGATACGCAGTATTTT. Its translation: CASSSQLDGSTDTQYF. Complete variable domain (other parts from reference TRBV19 and TRBJ2-3): DGGITQSPKYLFRKEGQNVTLSCEQNLNHDAMYWYRQDPGQGLRLIYYSQIVNDFQKGDIAEGYSVSREKKESFPLTVTSAQKNPTAFYLCASSSQLDGSTDTQYFGPGTRLTVL.

The chain employs TRBV10-3 and TRBJ2-5; perhaps TRBD2 as D (6 bases). Per the germline V gene, CDR1 is ENHRY and CDR2 is SYGVKD. V dropped 7 bases and J dropped 1 base, with 16 bases sitting between them. The CDR3 has 15 residues. CDR3 sequence reads: CAIMGRPGGQETQYF. CDR3 in DNA: TGTGCCATCATGGGCAGGCCCGGGGGCCAAGAGACCCAGTACTTC.

This clone was counted a few times. The chain joins TRBV18 to TRBJ2-7, with 7 bases lining up with TRBD1. The CDR3 is 15 amino acids. CDR1 and CDR2 (germline): KGHSH, LQKENI. Losses at the gene ends were 0 bases for V and 4 bases for J; bases not matched to a gene: 6. This CDR3 is CASSPPSRQGYEQYF. The CDR3 region has the DNA TGTGCCAGCTCACCACCGTCCCGACAGGGATACGAGCAGTACTTC.

This clone was seen a few times. J is TRBJ2-1 and V is TRBV7-3; TRBD2 agrees at 10 bases. V shed 6 bases, J shed 3 bases, and the junction held 8 bases outside the gene matches. Germline-derived CDR1 and CDR2 are SGHTA and FQGTGA. This CDR3 has 16 amino acids. CDR3 nucleotide sequence: TGTGCCAGCAGTCGTGAGGCTAGCGGGGGCTACAATGAGCAGTTCTTC. Protein product: CASSREASGGYNEQFF.

This clone appeared a few times. The chain couples TRBV14 to TRBJ2-7; the D gene is possibly TRBD2 (5 bases). This CDR3 contains 13 residues. In germline, CDR1 is SGHDN, CDR2 FVKESK. V was clipped by 5 bases and J by 2 bases, with 10 bases between them. The CDR3 region has the DNA TGTGCCAGCAGCTCCCGGGAAACCTACGAGCAGTACTTC. It yields the protein CASSSRETYEQYF.

Comments on this clone: Just one base apart from a much larger clone, this may be a read error. The chain has TRBV7-9 and TRBJ2-7, with a tentative D call TRBD2 (6 bases). The V gene lost 0 bases and the J gene lost 2 bases, with 8 bases spanning the gap. Per the germline V gene, CDR1 is SEHNR and CDR2 is FQNEAQ (reference sequence). This CDR3 has 14 residues. CDR3 amino acids: CASSLAGGPYEQYF. The DNA of the CDR3 is TGTGCCAGCAGCTTAGCGGGGGGACCCTACGAGCAGTACTTC. The full variable domain, with the rest looked up from reference TRBV7-9 and TRBJ2-7, is DTGVSQNPRHKITKRGQNVTFRCDPISEHNRLYWYRQTLGQGPEFLTYFQNEAQLEKSRLLSDRFSAERPKGSFSTLEIQRTEQGDSAMYLCASSLAGGPYEQYFGPGTRLTVT.

The V gene is TRBV28, the J gene TRBJ1-2, with D perhaps matching TRBD1 (5 bases). The germline gives CDR1 MDHEN, CDR2 SYDVKM. V was clipped by 4 bases and J by 3 bases, with 12 bases between them. The CDR3 loop spans 14 amino acids. The CDR3 region has the DNA TGTGCCAGCAGTTCCGGGACTGCCGACTATGGCTACACCTTC. The encoded protein is CASSSGTADYGYTF.

The sample holds many counts of this clone. V is TRBV4-3 and J is TRBJ1-2; D may be TRBD1 (6 bases). The CDR3 is 13 amino acids. The V end was cut by 1 base, the J end by 6 bases, with 9 bases between. Germline V lookup: CDR1 LGHNA, CDR2 YSLEER. The CDR3 DNA follows: TGCGCCAGCAGCCAAGCCAGGGGCCATGGCTACACCTTC. This codes for CASSQARGHGYTF.

The gene calls are TRBV6-5 and TRBJ2-5; TRBD1 agrees at 11 bases. V was pared by 1 base and J by 3 bases, with 4 bases of the junction left unmatched. The germline V gene has CDR1 MNHEY and CDR2 SVGAGI. This CDR3 comprises 16 residues. The DNA of the CDR3 is TGTGCCAGCAGTTACTATCCGGGACAGGGGGAAGAGACCCAGTACTTC. Translated: CASSYYPGQGEETQYF.

This clone was seen only a few times. The chain couples TRBV11-2 to TRBJ2-2; tentatively, D is TRBD1 (6 bases). The CDR3 is 18 amino acids. Germline CDR1 is SGHAT and CDR2 is FQNNGV. V was shortened by 5 bases and J by 2 bases, with 21 bases between the two germline ends. The CDR3 DNA follows: TGTGCCAGCAGCCCAATGCTCCCGGAAGGGGGTAACACCGGGGAGCTGTTTTTT. Protein sequence: CASSPMLPEGGNTGELFF.

The chain is built from TRBV5-1 and TRBJ1-4; D uncertain. This CDR3 comprises 18 residues. Trimming removed 0 bases from V and 2 bases from J, with 17 bases in between. In germline, CDR1 is SGHRS, CDR2 YFSETQ. For the CDR3, the DNA is TGCGCCAGCAGCTTGGCGACTCGCGGGCCGAAGACTAATGAAAAACTGTTTTTT. This sequence encodes CASSLATRGPKTNEKLFF.

This clone was observed many times. The rearrangement links TRBV29-1 to TRBJ2-3, with D possibly being TRBD2 (7 bases). The ends were cut back, 7 bases at V and 5 bases at J, with 10 bases in the middle. CDR1 is SQVTM, CDR2 ANQGSEA, per germline. This CDR3 region has 11 residues. CDR3 loop: CSGRGGDTQYF. Here the CDR3 DNA reads TGCAGCGGGAGGGGGGGAGATACGCAGTATTTT.

Only a few counts were recorded for this clone. The genes are TRBV25-1 and TRBJ1-2; 9 bases fit TRBD1. V lost 3 bases to trimming and J lost 4 bases; unmatched junction nucleotides: 6. From germline, CDR1 is MGHDK and CDR2 SYGVNS. The CDR3 consists of 15 residues. CDR3 sequence: CASSDPATGGYGYTF. Written as DNA, the CDR3 is TGTGCCAGCAGTGATCCCGCGACAGGGGGCTATGGCTACACCTTC.

This clone was found many times. V is TRBV4-3 and J is TRBJ2-5, with D possibly matching TRBD2 (6 bases). The CDR3 is 17 residues long. The V end lost 1 base, the J end lost 4 bases, and 19 bases lay between the germline ends. Germline V gene sequence: CDR1 LGHNA, CDR2 YSLEER. The CDR3 region is CASSQGPFGGEGETQYF. CDR3 in DNA: TGCGCCAGCAGCCAAGGCCCCTTCGGGGGTGAGGGAGAGACCCAGTACTTC.

This clone was seen only a few times. The V and J genes are TRBV18 and TRBJ1-2, with TRBD1 matching 7 bases. The CDR3 runs to 13 residues. The germline V gene has CDR1 KGHSH and CDR2 LQKENI. V gave up 6 bases and J gave up 7 bases; unmatched junction bases: 8. This CDR3 reads CASSQDRRAGYTF. In nucleotides, the CDR3 is TGTGCCAGCTCTCAGGACAGGAGAGCTGGCTACACCTTC.

The CDR3 coding sequence is TGCGCCAGCAGCTCGCAGGGGGAAAGTGGCTACACCTTC. Amino acid sequence: CASSSQGESGYTF. V gene TRBV5-1 combines with J gene TRBJ1-2, with 7 bases fitting TRBD1. With 3 bases clipped from V and 7 bases from J, the junction kept 6 bases outside the gene matches. Germline CDR1 is SGHRS and CDR2 is YFSETQ. This CDR3 comprises 13 residues.